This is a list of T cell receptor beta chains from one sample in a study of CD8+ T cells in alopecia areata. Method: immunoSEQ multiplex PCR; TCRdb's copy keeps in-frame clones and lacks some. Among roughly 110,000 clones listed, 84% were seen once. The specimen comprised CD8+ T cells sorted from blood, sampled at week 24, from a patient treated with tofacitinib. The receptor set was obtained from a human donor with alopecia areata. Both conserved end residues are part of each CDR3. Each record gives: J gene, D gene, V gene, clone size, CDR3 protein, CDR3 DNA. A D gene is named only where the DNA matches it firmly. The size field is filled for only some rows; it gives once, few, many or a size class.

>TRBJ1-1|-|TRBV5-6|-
CASRLTYQGREAFF
TGTGCCAGCAGACTCACGTACCAGGGACGTGAAGCTTTCTTT
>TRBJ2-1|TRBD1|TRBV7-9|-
CASSSTRQTGKGGEQFF
TGTGCCAGCAGCTCGACTCGCCAGACAGGGAAAGGCGGTGAGCAGTTCTTC
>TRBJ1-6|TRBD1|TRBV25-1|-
CAARTGGSPLHF
TGTGCAGCTCGGACAGGGGGGTCACCCCTCCACTTT
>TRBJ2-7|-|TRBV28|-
CASSLEGRRYEQYF
TGTGCCAGCAGTTTAGAGGGGAGAAGGTACGAGCAGTACTTC
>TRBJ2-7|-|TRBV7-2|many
CASSFYGDSYEQYF
TGTGCCAGCAGCTTTTATGGGGACTCCTACGAGCAGTACTTC
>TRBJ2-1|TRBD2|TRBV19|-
CASKPLAGALSSYNEQFF
TGTGCCAGTAAACCACTAGCGGGGGCCCTCAGCTCCTACAATGAGCAGTTCTTC
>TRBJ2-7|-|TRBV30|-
CAWSGGDSYEQYF
TGTGCCTGGAGTGGAGGGGACTCCTACGAGCAGTACTTC
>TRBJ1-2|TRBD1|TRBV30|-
CAWSQRGQAGGYTF
TGTGCCTGGAGCCAGAGGGGACAGGCCGGGGGCTACACCTTC
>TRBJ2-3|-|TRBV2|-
CASSPEGTDTQYF
TGTGCCAGCAGTCCGGAAGGGACAGATACGCAGTATTTT
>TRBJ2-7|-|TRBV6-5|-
CASSYNRESSYEQYF
TGTGCCAGCAGTTATAATCGCGAAAGCTCCTACGAGCAGTACTTC
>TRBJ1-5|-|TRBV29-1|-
CSVAAGLGEPQHF
TGCAGCGTTGCAGCGGGGTTGGGGGAGCCCCAGCATTTT
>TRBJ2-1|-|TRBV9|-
CASSVVEGGLSEQFF
TGTGCCAGCAGCGTAGTCGAGGGGGGGCTCAGTGAGCAGTTCTTC
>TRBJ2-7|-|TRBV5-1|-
CASSPTDISYEQYF
TGCGCCAGCAGCCCTACGGACATTTCATACGAGCAGTACTTC
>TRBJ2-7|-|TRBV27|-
CASSPRPGYEQYF
TGTGCCAGCAGTCCGCGCCCCGGCTACGAGCAGTACTTC
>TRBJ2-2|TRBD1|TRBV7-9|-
CASSPGTGPDTGELFF
TGTGCCAGCAGCCCCGGGACAGGCCCCGACACCGGGGAGCTGTTTTTT
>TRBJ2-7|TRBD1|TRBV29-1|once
CSARDSHYEQYF
TGCAGTGCCCGGGACAGCCACTACGAGCAGTACTTC
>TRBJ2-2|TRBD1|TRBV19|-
CASRMGTGGLNTGELFF
TGTGCCAGTAGGATGGGGACAGGGGGTCTGAACACCGGGGAGCTGTTTTTT
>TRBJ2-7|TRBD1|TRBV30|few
CAWSRDSTYEQYF
TGTGCCTGGAGTAGGGACAGCACCTACGAGCAGTACTTC
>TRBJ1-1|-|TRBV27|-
CASSLFPRAPAFF
TGTGCCAGCAGTTTATTTCCTAGGGCCCCGGCTTTCTTT
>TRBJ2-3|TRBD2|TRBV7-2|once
CASSFYAGGIYTDTQYF
TGTGCCAGCAGCTTTTACGCGGGGGGGATATACACAGATACGCAGTATTTT
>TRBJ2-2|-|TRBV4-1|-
CASSQESSVGGELFF
TGCGCCAGCAGCCAAGAGTCTAGCGTCGGCGGGGAGCTGTTTTTT
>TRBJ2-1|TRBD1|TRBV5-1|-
CASSPGQALRDEQFF
TGCGCCAGCAGCCCCGGACAGGCCCTGAGGGATGAGCAGTTCTTC
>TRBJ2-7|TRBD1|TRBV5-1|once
CASSLASGQGSAYEQYF
TGCGCCAGCAGCTTGGCCTCGGGACAGGGAAGTGCCTACGAGCAGTACTTC
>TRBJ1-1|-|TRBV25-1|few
CASSESPSGYTEAFF
TGTGCCAGCAGTGAGTCTCCCTCCGGGTACACTGAAGCTTTCTTT
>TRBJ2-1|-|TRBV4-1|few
CASSPEGEFEQFF
TGCGCCAGCAGCCCTGAAGGCGAGTTTGAGCAGTTCTTC
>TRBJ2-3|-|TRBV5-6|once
CASSSRVITNTQYF
TGTGCCAGCAGCTCCCGGGTAATAACAAATACGCAGTATTTT
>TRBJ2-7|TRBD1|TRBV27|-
CASSFGTGSSYEQYF
TGTGCCAGCAGTTTCGGGACAGGCAGCTCCTACGAGCAGTACTTC
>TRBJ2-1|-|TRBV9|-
CASSGQYNEQFF
TGTGCCAGCAGCGGACAGTACAATGAGCAGTTCTTC
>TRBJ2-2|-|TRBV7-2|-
CASSYIDSANTGELFF
TGTGCCAGCAGCTATATTGACAGCGCGAACACCGGGGAGCTGTTTTTT
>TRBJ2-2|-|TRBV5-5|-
CASSFAPSGELFF
TGTGCCAGCAGCTTTGCCCCTTCCGGGGAGCTGTTTTTT
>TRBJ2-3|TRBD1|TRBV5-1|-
CASSWGTGDTDTQYF
TGCGCCAGCAGCTGGGGGACAGGGGACACAGATACGCAGTATTTT
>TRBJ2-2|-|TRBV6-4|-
CASSETGSTGELFF
TGTGCCAGCAGCGAGACCGGGTCCACCGGGGAGCTGTTTTTT
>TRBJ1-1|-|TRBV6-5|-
CASSRTSMNTEAFF
TGTGCCAGCAGTAGGACGTCCATGAACACTGAAGCTTTCTTT
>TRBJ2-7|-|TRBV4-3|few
CASSQDAGTYEQYF
TGCGCCAGCAGCCAAGATGCGGGGACCTACGAGCAGTACTTC
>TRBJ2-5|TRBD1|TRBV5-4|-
CASSLSGQGAETQYF
TGTGCCAGCAGCTTGTCAGGGCAGGGGGCTGAGACCCAGTACTTC
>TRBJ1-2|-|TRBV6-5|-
CASSYSMERADGYTF
TGTGCCAGCAGTTACTCGATGGAGAGGGCGGATGGCTACACCTTC
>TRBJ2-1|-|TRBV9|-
CASSASIAPSSYNEQFF
TGTGCCAGCAGCGCATCCATAGCCCCCTCCTCCTACAATGAGCAGTTCTTC
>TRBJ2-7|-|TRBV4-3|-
CASSQVYTPSSYEQYF
TGCGCCAGCAGCCAAGTGTATACACCGAGCTCCTACGAGCAGTACTTC
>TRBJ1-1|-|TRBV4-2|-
CASSQPWTRARTEAFF
TGTGCCAGCAGCCAACCGTGGACCAGGGCGAGGACTGAAGCTTTCTTT
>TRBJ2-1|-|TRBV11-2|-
CASSPPGLDNEQFF
TGTGCCAGCAGCCCCCCGGGATTGGACAATGAGCAGTTCTTC
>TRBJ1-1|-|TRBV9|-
CASSVYAAMNTEAFF
TGTGCCAGCAGCGTTTATGCCGCGATGAACACTGAAGCTTTCTTT
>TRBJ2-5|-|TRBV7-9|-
CASSPQEGGETQYF
TGTGCCAGCAGCCCCCAGGAGGGGGGAGAGACCCAGTACTTC
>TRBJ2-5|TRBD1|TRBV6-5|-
CASSPSEGAPGTQYF
TGTGCCAGCAGCCCTAGTGAGGGGGCCCCTGGGACCCAGTACTTC
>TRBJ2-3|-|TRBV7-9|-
CASSFDPGTDTQYF
TGTGCCAGCAGCTTTGATCCGGGAACAGATACGCAGTATTTT
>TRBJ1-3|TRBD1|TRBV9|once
CASSRDRDGNTIYF
TGTGCCAGCAGCCGGGACAGGGATGGAAACACCATATATTTT
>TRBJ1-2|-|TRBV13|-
CASSFGHSTNYGYTF
TGTGCCAGCAGCTTCGGGCACAGTACTAACTATGGCTACACCTTC
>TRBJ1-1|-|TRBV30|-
CAWKYSGSMNTEAFF
TGTGCCTGGAAATATTCAGGGTCTATGAACACTGAAGCTTTCTTT
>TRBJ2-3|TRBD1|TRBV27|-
CASSPMGQGGDTQYF
TGTGCCAGCAGTCCGATGGGACAGGGTGGAGATACGCAGTATTTT
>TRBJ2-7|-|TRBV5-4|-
CASSTDSPYEQYF
TGTGCCAGCAGCACCGACAGCCCCTACGAGCAGTACTTC
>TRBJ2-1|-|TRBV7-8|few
CASSLGYGEQFF
TGTGCCAGCAGCTTAGGCTACGGTGAGCAGTTCTTC
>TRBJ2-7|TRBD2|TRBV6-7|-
CASSYPSCSTSVAYEQYF
TGTGCCAGCAGTTACCCTTCGTGTTCGACTAGCGTAGCCTACGAGCAGTACTTC
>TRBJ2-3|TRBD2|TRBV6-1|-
CASSGMAGGPDTQYF
TGTGCCAGCAGTGGTATGGCGGGGGGGCCAGATACGCAGTATTTT
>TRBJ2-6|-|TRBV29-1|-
CSVERTSGANVLTF
TGCAGCGTTGAGCGAACCTCTGGGGCCAACGTCCTGACTTTC
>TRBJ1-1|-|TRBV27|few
CASSLWGIDTEAFF
TGTGCCAGCAGTTTATGGGGCATTGACACTGAAGCTTTCTTT